This is a list of T cell receptor beta chains from one sample in a study of blood T cell repertoires in COVID-19. Only in-frame clones appear in the TCRdb table, and some are missing; sequencing was by immunoSEQ multiplex PCR. The sample has approximately 170,000 clones, 86% seen once; the top ten hold around 3.5%. Sequences were obtained from peripheral blood. Source of these receptors: a man aged 70-80 years with acute or convalescent COVID-19. CDR3s include the opening cysteine and the closing phenylalanine or tryptophan. The order of the fields is J gene, D gene, clone size, V gene, CDR3 protein, CDR3 DNA. A D gene is named only where the DNA matches it firmly. Only some rows state a clone size, as once, few, many or a class for expanded clones.

j_gene: TRBJ2-5; d_gene: .; abundance: .; v_gene: TRBV28; CDR3aa: CASRLEGSAAQYF; CDR3nt: TGTGCCAGCAGACTGGAAGGTTCGGCGGCCCAGTACTTC
j_gene: TRBJ1-3; d_gene: .; abundance: .; v_gene: TRBV10-3; CDR3aa: CAISTLDRSSGNTIYF; CDR3nt: TGTGCCATCAGCACACTAGACCGCTCCTCTGGAAACACCATATATTTT
j_gene: TRBJ2-1; d_gene: TRBD1; abundance: .; v_gene: TRBV6-5; CDR3aa: CASSSQGPSYNEQFF; CDR3nt: TGTGCCAGCAGTTCACAGGGGCCGTCCTACAATGAGCAGTTCTTC
j_gene: TRBJ2-1; d_gene: .; abundance: .; v_gene: TRBV7-2; CDR3aa: CASSLVERVEQFF; CDR3nt: TGTGCCAGCAGCTTGGTTGAGCGGGTCGAGCAGTTCTTC
j_gene: TRBJ1-1; d_gene: .; abundance: .; v_gene: TRBV5-1; CDR3aa: CASSLANTNTEAFF; CDR3nt: TGCGCCAGCAGCTTGGCAAACACGAACACTGAAGCTTTCTTT
j_gene: TRBJ2-3; d_gene: .; abundance: .; v_gene: TRBV5-1; CDR3aa: CASKTRGSTDTQYF; CDR3nt: TGCGCCAGTAAGACCAGAGGGAGCACAGATACGCAGTATTTT
j_gene: TRBJ2-3; d_gene: TRBD1; abundance: .; v_gene: TRBV5-8; CDR3aa: CASSSPGQGAHTQYF; CDR3nt: TGTGCCAGCAGCTCTCCGGGACAGGGGGCACATACGCAGTATTTT
j_gene: TRBJ1-6; d_gene: .; abundance: .; v_gene: TRBV5-6; CDR3aa: CASSSPAASYNSPLHF; CDR3nt: TGTGCCAGCAGCTCACCGGCAGCGAGCTATAATTCACCCCTCCACTTT
j_gene: TRBJ1-1; d_gene: .; abundance: .; v_gene: TRBV30; CDR3aa: CAWSPPTGLLTEAFF; CDR3nt: TGTGCCTGGAGTCCGCCGACAGGCTTACTCACTGAAGCTTTCTTT
j_gene: TRBJ1-5; d_gene: TRBD1; abundance: .; v_gene: TRBV5-1; CDR3aa: CASSLATGGGQPQHF; CDR3nt: TGCGCCAGCAGCTTGGCGACAGGGGGCGGTCAGCCCCAGCATTTT
j_gene: TRBJ2-2; d_gene: TRBD2; abundance: .; v_gene: TRBV7-2; CDR3aa: CASSLNRGGATGELFF; CDR3nt: TGTGCCAGCAGCTTAAATCGCGGGGGGGCAACCGGGGAGCTGTTTTTT
j_gene: TRBJ1-1; d_gene: TRBD1; abundance: once; v_gene: TRBV6-5; CDR3aa: CASSDRGHTEAFF; CDR3nt: TGTGCCAGCAGCGACAGGGGTCATACTGAAGCTTTCTTT
j_gene: TRBJ1-4; d_gene: .; abundance: .; v_gene: TRBV2; CDR3aa: CASSRISGNEKLFF; CDR3nt: TGTGCCAGCAGCCGCATTTCAGGGAATGAAAAACTGTTTTTT
j_gene: TRBJ1-5; d_gene: .; abundance: .; v_gene: TRBV7-9; CDR3aa: CASSFQGDQPQHF; CDR3nt: TGTGCCAGCAGCTTTCAGGGCGATCAGCCCCAGCATTTT
j_gene: TRBJ2-1; d_gene: .; abundance: .; v_gene: TRBV27; CDR3aa: CASSHRLDGDEQFF; CDR3nt: TGTGCCAGCAGTCACCGACTAGACGGGGATGAGCAGTTCTTC
j_gene: TRBJ1-6; d_gene: .; abundance: few; v_gene: TRBV7-2; CDR3aa: CASSFTPPGHSYNSPLHF; CDR3nt: TGTGCCAGCAGCTTTACCCCGCCGGGACACTCATATAATTCACCCCTCCACTTT
j_gene: TRBJ2-5; d_gene: .; abundance: .; v_gene: TRBV7-3; CDR3aa: CASSPRGYQETQYF; CDR3nt: TGTGCCAGCAGCCCCCGGGGGTACCAAGAGACCCAGTACTTC
j_gene: TRBJ2-7; d_gene: TRBD1; abundance: .; v_gene: TRBV5-1; CDR3aa: CASSSPPGQGTYEQYF; CDR3nt: TGCGCCAGCAGCTCCCCTCCGGGACAGGGAACCTACGAGCAGTACTTC
j_gene: TRBJ2-7; d_gene: .; abundance: .; v_gene: TRBV11-2; CDR3aa: CASSLDQSRGYEQYF; CDR3nt: TGTGCCAGCAGCTTAGATCAGAGCAGGGGATACGAGCAGTACTTC
j_gene: TRBJ2-7; d_gene: TRBD2; abundance: .; v_gene: TRBV7-2; CDR3aa: CASSFHIAGAGEQYF; CDR3nt: TGTGCCAGCAGCTTCCATATAGCGGGGGCGGGCGAGCAGTACTTC
j_gene: TRBJ2-7; d_gene: .; abundance: .; v_gene: TRBV11-2; CDR3aa: CASSLAQTNLYEQYF; CDR3nt: TGTGCCAGCAGCTTAGCACAGACCAACCTCTACGAGCAGTACTTC
j_gene: TRBJ1-4; d_gene: TRBD1; abundance: .; v_gene: TRBV9; CDR3aa: CASSSTGGGEKLFF; CDR3nt: TGTGCCAGCAGCTCGACAGGGGGCGGAGAAAAACTGTTTTTT
j_gene: TRBJ1-1; d_gene: .; abundance: .; v_gene: TRBV7-9; CDR3aa: CASSPPQGRKGDTEAFF; CDR3nt: TGTGCCAGCAGCCCGCCGCAGGGGAGAAAAGGGGACACTGAAGCTTTCTTT
j_gene: TRBJ2-7; d_gene: TRBD1; abundance: .; v_gene: TRBV5-4; CDR3aa: CASSSPGQGQYEQYF; CDR3nt: TGTGCCAGCAGCTCTCCGGGACAGGGTCAATACGAGCAGTACTTC
j_gene: TRBJ2-2; d_gene: TRBD2; abundance: .; v_gene: TRBV5-1; CDR3aa: CASSWGLAGGTGELFF; CDR3nt: TGCGCCAGCAGCTGGGGACTAGCGGGCGGCACCGGGGAGCTGTTTTTT
j_gene: TRBJ2-5; d_gene: .; abundance: .; v_gene: TRBV6-2/TRBV6-3; CDR3aa: CASSSRVAETQYF; CDR3nt: TGTGCCAGCAGTTCCAGGGTGGCAGAGACCCAGTACTTC
j_gene: TRBJ2-1; d_gene: TRBD2; abundance: .; v_gene: TRBV4-3; CDR3aa: CASSQSSGIGAYEQFF; CDR3nt: TGCGCCAGCAGCCAATCAAGCGGGATCGGGGCCTATGAGCAGTTCTTC
j_gene: TRBJ2-3; d_gene: .; abundance: .; v_gene: TRBV7-2; CDR3aa: CASSVSQGGQYF; CDR3nt: TGTGCCAGCAGCGTGTCCCAGGGGGGGCAGTATTTT
j_gene: TRBJ2-7; d_gene: TRBD2; abundance: .; v_gene: TRBV5-4; CDR3aa: CASSGTSGGHEQYF; CDR3nt: TGTGCCAGCAGCGGGACTAGCGGGGGGCACGAGCAGTACTTC